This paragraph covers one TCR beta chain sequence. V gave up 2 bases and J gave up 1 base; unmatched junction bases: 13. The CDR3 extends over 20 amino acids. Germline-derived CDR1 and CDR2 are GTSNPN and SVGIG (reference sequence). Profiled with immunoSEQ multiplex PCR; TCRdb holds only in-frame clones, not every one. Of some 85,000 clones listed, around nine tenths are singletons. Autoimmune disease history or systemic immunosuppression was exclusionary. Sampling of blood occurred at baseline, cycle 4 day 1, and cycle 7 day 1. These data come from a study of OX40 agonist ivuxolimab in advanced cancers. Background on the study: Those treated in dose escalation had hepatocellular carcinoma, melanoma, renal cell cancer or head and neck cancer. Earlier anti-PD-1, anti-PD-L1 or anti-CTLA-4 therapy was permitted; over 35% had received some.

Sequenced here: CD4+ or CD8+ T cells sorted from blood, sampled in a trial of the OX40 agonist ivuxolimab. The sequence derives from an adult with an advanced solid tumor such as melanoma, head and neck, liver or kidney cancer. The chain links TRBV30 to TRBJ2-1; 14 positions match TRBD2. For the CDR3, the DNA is TGTGCCTGGAGTACGCAGGGGGGACTAGCGGGGGAAAGGTCCTACAATGAGCAGTTCTTC. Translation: CAWSTQGGLAGERSYNEQFF. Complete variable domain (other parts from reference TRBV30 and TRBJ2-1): SQTIHQWPATLVQPVGSPLSLECTVEGTSNPNLYWYRQAAGRGLQLLFYSVGIGQISSEVPQNLSASRPQDRQFILSSKKLLLSDSGFYLCAWSTQGGLAGERSYNEQFFGPGTRLTVL.